This T cell receptor beta chain was sequenced for a study of blood T cells in healthy people across ages. With V trimmed by 8 bases and J by 8 bases, 5 bases remained unmatched. The CDR3 is 11 residues long. The V gene's germline CDR1 is SQVTM and CDR2 ANQGSEA. It was with a sample-barcoded 5' primer and a J-beta primer mix that a second PCR of roughly 7 to 12 cycles was run. Each cDNA molecule, via a template-switch adaptor with 12 random nucleotides, was tagged. Each CDR3 protein gets one entry after TCRdb re-called the 5' RACE reads with MiXCR. Here the sample spans fewer than 800,000 distinct CDR3 sequences, 25% being singletons. These records were also assigned to another study, of T cells of mothers and their children. That paper states: The study sampled three healthy Caucasian mothers and their six children. The overlap seen between related mothers and children slightly exceeded that of unrelated pairs, though not significantly.

The chain links TRBV29-1 to TRBJ1-4, with 7 bases matching TRBD1. Specimen: blood. The clonotype was recovered from a boy younger than 18 in good health. Written as DNA, the CDR3 is TGCAGCACGAAACAGGGGGAAAAACTGTTTTTT. Amino acids: CSTKQGEKLFF.